The 9 T cell receptor beta chains below all came from one sample that was sequenced in a study of T cell responses to AZD1222 COVID-19 vaccine. Sequenced by immunoSEQ multiplex PCR; TCRdb stores in-frame clones only, minus some. The table shows roughly 120,000 clones, with 92% occurring only once. The sequences come from peripheral blood, collected 28 days after the second AZD1222 dose. All receptors come from an adult who received the AZD1222 COVID-19 vaccine.

V gene TRBV2 combines with J gene TRBJ2-5, with 9 nucleotides matching TRBD2. Germline CDR1 reads SNHLY; CDR2 reads FYNNEI. With 5 bases clipped from V and 1 base from J, the junction kept 5 bases outside the gene matches. CDR3 length: 15 amino acids. The CDR3 reads CASSIAGAFQETQYF. The CDR3, as DNA: TGTGCCAGCAGTATAGCGGGGGCTTTCCAAGAGACCCAGTACTTC.

The gene calls are TRBV19 and TRBJ2-3, with 8 bases lining up with TRBD2. The germline V gene has CDR1 LNHDA and CDR2 SQIVND (reference sequence). Trimming cost V 4 bases and J 3 bases; bases outside gene matches: 9. The CDR3 covers 16 residues. The CDR3 loop reads CASSNQAGVGTDTQYF. CDR3 coding DNA: TGTGCCAGTAGTAACCAAGCGGGAGTGGGGACAGATACGCAGTATTTT. Variable domain in full (rest from reference TRBV19 and TRBJ2-3): DGGITQSPKYLFRKEGQNVTLSCEQNLNHDAMYWYRQDPGQGLRLIYYSQIVNDFQKGDIAEGYSVSREKKESFPLTVTSAQKNPTAFYLCASSNQAGVGTDTQYFGPGTRLTVL.

This clone occurred once. This chain connects TRBV7-8 to TRBJ1-1, with D unclear. The V gene's germline CDR1 is SGHVS and CDR2 FQNEAQ. This CDR3 region has 17 residues. Trimming cost V 1 base and J 4 bases, with 19 bases left between them. In nucleotides, the CDR3 is TGTGCCAGCAGCTTAGGGGCCGGGAGGGTCGGTGGCACTGAAGCTTTCTTT. It translates to CASSLGAGRVGGTEAFF. The full variable domain, with the rest looked up from reference TRBV7-8 and TRBJ1-1, is GAGVSQSPRYKVAKRGQDVALRCDPISGHVSLFWYQQALGQGPEFLTYFQNEAQLDKSGLPSDRFFAERPEGSVSTLKIQRTQQEDSAVYLCASSLGAGRVGGTEAFFGQGTRLTVV.

The chain joins TRBV7-9 to TRBJ2-1; 11 bases align to TRBD2. The germline CDR1 and CDR2 sequences are SEHNR and FQNEAQ (reference sequence). The CDR3 is 16 amino acids. V was clipped by 1 base and J by 3 bases; unmatched bases: 2. CDR3: CASSLEGLAVYNEQFF. The CDR3 DNA follows: TGTGCCAGCAGCTTAGAGGGACTAGCGGTCTACAATGAGCAGTTCTTC.

Only a few counts were recorded for this clone. The chain recombines TRBV28 with TRBJ1-5; possible D gene TRBD1, 6 bases. V gave up 3 bases and J gave up 9 bases, with 15 bases separating them. The germline V gene has CDR1 MDHEN and CDR2 SYDVKM. The CDR3 sequence is 14 residues long. The CDR3 DNA reads TGTGCCAGCAGTTTGGGGCAGGGGTTGTGGCCCCAGCATTTT. Translating it yields CASSLGQGLWPQHF.

This clone has just one count. The CDR3 bases are TGTGCCAGCAGTCGGACCTCAGGGGGGAATTCACCCCTCCACTTT. This sequence encodes CASSRTSGGNSPLHF. The chain is built from TRBV6-5 and TRBJ1-6; TRBD1 matches at 7 bases. The CDR3 runs 15 residues. The V gene end was trimmed by 5 bases and the J gene end by 7 bases; junction bases not matched to a gene: 8. Germline values: CDR1 MNHEY, CDR2 SVGAGI.

This chain joins TRBV11-2 and TRBJ1-5, with D hard to call. V lost 1 base and J lost 5, with 12 bases in between. Per germline, CDR1 SGHAT and CDR2 FQNNGV. The CDR3 is 15 amino acids. The CDR3 reads CASSLGRTGDQPQHF. The CDR3 nucleotides read TGTGCCAGCAGCTTAGGTCGGACCGGCGATCAGCCCCAGCATTTT.

In its sample, this clone was seen once. The gene calls are TRBV7-9 and TRBJ1-1, with TRBD1 identical over 7 bases. The germline gives CDR1 SEHNR, CDR2 FQNEAQ (reference sequence). CDR3 length: 13 residues. The V segment lost 4 bases and the J segment 5 bases; nucleotides outside the gene matches: 4. The CDR3 is CASSYQGGTEAFF. Here the CDR3 DNA reads TGTGCCAGCAGCTATCAGGGGGGAACTGAAGCTTTCTTT.

This sequence joins TRBV28 and TRBJ1-1; the D is unclear. Germline V gene data show CDR1 as MDHEN and CDR2 as SYDVKM. V was shortened by 3 bases and J by 1 base, with 6 bases between the two germline ends. The CDR3 sequence is 13 residues long. The CDR3 coding sequence is TGTGCCAGCAGTTTGTCACAGAACACTGAAGCTTTCTTT. The encoded protein is CASSLSQNTEAFF.